This entry concerns a single TCR beta chain. This entry belongs to a study of blood T cell repertoires in COVID-19. Generated by immunoSEQ multiplex PCR, the TCRdb table keeps only in-frame clones and is missing some. The sample carries roughly 290,000 clones, about 88% recorded once. V shed 10 bases and J 10 bases; nucleotides not matched to a gene: 5. There are 11 residues in the CDR3. Germline CDR1 LNHDA, CDR2 SQIVND (reference sequence). The sequenced material came from peripheral blood. This TCR was recovered from a woman aged 55 to 70 with acute or convalescent COVID-19. V and J are TRBV19 and TRBJ2-1; 9 nucleotides line up with TRBD2. CDR3 in DNA: TGTGCCACAAGGACTAGCGCGGAGCAGTTCTTC. Encoded protein: CATRTSAEQFF.